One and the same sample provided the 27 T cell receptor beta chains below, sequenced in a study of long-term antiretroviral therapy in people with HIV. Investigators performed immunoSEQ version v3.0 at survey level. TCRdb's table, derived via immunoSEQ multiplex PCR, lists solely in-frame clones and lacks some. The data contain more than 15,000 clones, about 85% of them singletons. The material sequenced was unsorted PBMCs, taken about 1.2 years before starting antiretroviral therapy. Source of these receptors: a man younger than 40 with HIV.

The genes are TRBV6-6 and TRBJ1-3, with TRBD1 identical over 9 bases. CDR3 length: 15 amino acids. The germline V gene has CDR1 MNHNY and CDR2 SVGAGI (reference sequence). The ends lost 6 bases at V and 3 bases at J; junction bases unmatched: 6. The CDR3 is CASSQQGAIGNTIYF. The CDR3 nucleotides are TGTGCCAGCAGCCAACAGGGGGCTATTGGAAACACCATATATTTT.

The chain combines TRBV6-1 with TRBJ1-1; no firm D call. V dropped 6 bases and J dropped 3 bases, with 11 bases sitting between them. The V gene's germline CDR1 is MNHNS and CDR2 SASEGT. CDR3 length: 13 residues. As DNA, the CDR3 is TGTGCCAGCAGGGCCCACACGGACACTGAAGCTTTCTTT. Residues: CASRAHTDTEAFF.

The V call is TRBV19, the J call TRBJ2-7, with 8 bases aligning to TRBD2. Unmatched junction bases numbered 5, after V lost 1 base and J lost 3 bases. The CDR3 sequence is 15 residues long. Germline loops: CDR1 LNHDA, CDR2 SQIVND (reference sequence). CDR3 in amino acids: CASSIAWSGGYEQYF. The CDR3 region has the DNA TGTGCCAGTAGTATAGCTTGGAGCGGGGGCTACGAGCAGTACTTC.

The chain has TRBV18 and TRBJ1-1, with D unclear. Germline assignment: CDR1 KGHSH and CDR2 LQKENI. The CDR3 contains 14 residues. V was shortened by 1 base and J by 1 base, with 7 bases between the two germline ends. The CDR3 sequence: CASSPQGRNTEAFF. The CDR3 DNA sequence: TGTGCCAGCTCACCACAGGGTCGGAACACTGAAGCTTTCTTT.

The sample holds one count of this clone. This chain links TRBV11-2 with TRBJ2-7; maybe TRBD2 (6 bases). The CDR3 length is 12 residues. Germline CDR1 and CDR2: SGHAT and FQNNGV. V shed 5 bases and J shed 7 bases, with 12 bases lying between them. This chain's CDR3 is CASSTLAREQYF. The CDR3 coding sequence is TGTGCCAGCAGCACCCTAGCGAGAGAGCAGTACTTC. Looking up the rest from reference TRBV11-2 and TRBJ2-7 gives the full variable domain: EAGVAQSPRYKIIEKRQSVAFWCNPISGHATLYWYQQILGQGPKLLIQFQNNGVVDDSQLPKDRFSAERLKGVDSTLKIQPAKLEDSAVYLCASSTLAREQYFGPGTRLTVT.

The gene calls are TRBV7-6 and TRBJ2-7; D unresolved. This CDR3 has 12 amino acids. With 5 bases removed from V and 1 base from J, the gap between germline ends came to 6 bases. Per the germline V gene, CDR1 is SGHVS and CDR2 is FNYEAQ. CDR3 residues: CASSVSSYEQYF. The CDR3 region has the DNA TGTGCCAGCAGCGTTAGTTCCTACGAGCAGTACTTC.

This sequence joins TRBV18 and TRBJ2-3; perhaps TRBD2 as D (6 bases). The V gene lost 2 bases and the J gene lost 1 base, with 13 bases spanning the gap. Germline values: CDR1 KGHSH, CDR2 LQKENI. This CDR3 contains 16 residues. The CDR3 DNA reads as TGTGCCAGCTCACCAATCGGGAGCCACGGCACAGATACGCAGTATTTT. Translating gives CASSPIGSHGTDTQYF.

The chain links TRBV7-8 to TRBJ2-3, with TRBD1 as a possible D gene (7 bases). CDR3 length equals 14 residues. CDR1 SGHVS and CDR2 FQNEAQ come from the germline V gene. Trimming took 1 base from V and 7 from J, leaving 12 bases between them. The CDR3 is CASSLGTGDYTQYF. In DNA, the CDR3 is TGTGCCAGCAGCTTAGGCACAGGGGACTATACGCAGTATTTT.

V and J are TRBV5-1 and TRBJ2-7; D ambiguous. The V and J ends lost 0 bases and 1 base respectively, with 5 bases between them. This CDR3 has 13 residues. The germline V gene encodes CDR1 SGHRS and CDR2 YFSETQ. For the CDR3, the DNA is TGCGCCAGCAGCTTGGCACAGTCCTACGAGCAGTACTTC. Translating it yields CASSLAQSYEQYF.

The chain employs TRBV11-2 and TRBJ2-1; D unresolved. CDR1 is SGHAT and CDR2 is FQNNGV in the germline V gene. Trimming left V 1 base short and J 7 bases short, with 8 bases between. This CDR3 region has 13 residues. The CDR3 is CASSLAGANEQFF. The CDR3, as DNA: TGTGCCAGCAGCTTAGCAGGTGCGAATGAGCAGTTCTTC.

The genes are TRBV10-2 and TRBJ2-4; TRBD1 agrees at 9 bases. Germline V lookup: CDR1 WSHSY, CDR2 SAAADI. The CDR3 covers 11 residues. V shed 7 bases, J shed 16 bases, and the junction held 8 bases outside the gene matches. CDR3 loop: CASMGGQGYYF. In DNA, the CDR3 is TGCGCCAGCATGGGGGGACAGGGTTATTACTTC.

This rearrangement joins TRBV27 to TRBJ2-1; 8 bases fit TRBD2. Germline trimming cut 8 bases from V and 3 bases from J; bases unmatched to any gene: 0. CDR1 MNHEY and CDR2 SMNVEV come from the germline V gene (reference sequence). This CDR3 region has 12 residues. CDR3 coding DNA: TGTGCCAGCCGGGAGGGCTACAATGAGCAGTTCTTC. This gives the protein CASREGYNEQFF.

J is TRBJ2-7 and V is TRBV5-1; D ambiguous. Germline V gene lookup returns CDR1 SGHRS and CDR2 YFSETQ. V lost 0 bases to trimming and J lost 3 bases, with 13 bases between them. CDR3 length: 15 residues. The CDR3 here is CASSLASRLNYEQYF. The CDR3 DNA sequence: TGCGCCAGCAGCTTGGCTTCGCGGCTTAACTACGAGCAGTACTTC.

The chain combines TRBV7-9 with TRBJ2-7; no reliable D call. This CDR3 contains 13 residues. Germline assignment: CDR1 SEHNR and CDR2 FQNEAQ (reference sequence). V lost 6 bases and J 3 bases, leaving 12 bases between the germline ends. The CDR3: CASSAGSSYEQYF. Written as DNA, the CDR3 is TGTGCCAGCAGTGCCGGTAGCAGCTACGAGCAGTACTTC.

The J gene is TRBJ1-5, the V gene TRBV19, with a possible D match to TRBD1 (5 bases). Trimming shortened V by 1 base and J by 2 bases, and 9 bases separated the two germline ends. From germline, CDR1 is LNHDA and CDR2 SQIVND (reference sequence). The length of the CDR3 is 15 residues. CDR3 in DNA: TGTGCCAGTAGTATAGTGGGGGAGGGCAATCAGCCCCAGCATTTT. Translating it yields CASSIVGEGNQPQHF.

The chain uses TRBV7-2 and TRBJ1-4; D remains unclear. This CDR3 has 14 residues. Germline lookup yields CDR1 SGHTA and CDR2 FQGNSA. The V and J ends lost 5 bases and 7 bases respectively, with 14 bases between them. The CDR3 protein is CASSAPPMSEKLFF. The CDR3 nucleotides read TGTGCCAGCAGCGCCCCGCCAATGAGTGAAAAACTGTTTTTT.

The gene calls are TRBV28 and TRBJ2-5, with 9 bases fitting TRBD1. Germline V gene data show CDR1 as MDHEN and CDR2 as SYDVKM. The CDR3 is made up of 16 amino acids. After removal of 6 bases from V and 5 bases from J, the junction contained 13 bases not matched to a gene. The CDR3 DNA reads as TGTGCCAGCAGCACCGGGACAGGGCAAGCCGGGGAGACCCAGTACTTC. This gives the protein CASSTGTGQAGETQYF.

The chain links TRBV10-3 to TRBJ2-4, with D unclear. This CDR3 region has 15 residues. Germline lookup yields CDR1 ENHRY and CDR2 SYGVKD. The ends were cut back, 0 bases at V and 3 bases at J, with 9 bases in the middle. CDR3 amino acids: CAISESALSKNIQYF. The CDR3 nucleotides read TGTGCCATCAGTGAGTCGGCCTTGAGCAAAAACATTCAGTACTTC.

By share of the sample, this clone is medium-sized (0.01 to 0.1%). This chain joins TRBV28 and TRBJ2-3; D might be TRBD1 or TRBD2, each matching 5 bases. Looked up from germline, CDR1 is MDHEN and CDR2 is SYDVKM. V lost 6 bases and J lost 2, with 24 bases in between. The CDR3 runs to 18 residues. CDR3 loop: CASSPTPGLIGVTDTQYF. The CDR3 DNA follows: TGTGCCAGCAGCCCAACGCCGGGGCTTATAGGTGTCACAGATACGCAGTATTTT.

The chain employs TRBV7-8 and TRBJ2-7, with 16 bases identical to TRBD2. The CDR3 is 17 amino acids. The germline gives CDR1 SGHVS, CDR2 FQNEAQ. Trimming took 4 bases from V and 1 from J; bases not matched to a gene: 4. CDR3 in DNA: TGTGCCAGCAGCTGGGGACTAGCGGGAGGGCGGTCCTACGAGCAGTACTTC. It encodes CASSWGLAGGRSYEQYF.

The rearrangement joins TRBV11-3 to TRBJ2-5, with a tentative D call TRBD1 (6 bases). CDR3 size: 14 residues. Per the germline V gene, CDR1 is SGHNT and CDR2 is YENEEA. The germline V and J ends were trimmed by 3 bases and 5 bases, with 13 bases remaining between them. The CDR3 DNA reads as TGTGCCAGCAGCTTCGGACAGAAGGACGAGACCCAGTACTTC. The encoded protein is CASSFGQKDETQYF. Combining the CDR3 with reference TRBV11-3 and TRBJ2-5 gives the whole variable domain EAGVVQSPRYKIIEKKQPVAFWCNPISGHNTLYWYLQNLGQGPELLIRYENEEAVDDSQLPKDRFSAERLKGVDSTLKIQPAELGDSAVYLCASSFGQKDETQYFGPGTRLLVL.

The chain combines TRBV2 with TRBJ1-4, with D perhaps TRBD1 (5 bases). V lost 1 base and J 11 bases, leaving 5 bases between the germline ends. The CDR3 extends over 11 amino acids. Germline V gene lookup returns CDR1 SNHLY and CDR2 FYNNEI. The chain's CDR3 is CASSEGGKLFF. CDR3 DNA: TGTGCCAGCAGTGAAGGGGGGAAACTGTTTTTT.

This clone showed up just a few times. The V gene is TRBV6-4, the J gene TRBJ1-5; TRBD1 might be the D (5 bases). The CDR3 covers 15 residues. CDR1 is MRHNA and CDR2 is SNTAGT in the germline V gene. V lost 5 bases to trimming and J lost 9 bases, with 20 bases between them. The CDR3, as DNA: TGTGCCAGCAGTACGGGGACCGCCTTCGGATGGCCCCAGCATTTT. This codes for CASSTGTAFGWPQHF.

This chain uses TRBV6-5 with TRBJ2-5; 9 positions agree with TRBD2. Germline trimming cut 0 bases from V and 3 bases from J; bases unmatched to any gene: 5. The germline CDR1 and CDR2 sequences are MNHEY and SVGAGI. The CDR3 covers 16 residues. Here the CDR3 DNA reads TGTGCCAGCAGTTACTCGCCGCGACTAGCGGAAGAGACCCAGTACTTC. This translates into CASSYSPRLAEETQYF.

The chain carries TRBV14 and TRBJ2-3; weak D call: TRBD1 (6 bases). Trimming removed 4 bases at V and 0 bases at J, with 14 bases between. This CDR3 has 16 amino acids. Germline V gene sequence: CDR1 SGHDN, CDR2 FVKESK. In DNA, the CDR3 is TGTGCCAGCAGCCCCCGGACAGCCTTAAGCACAGATACGCAGTATTTT. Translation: CASSPRTALSTDTQYF.

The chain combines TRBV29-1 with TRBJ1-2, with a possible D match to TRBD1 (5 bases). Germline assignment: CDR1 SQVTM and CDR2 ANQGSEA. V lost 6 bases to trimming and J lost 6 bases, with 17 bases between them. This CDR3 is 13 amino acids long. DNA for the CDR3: TGCAGCGTGACCTCGGGACGGACCCATGGCTACACCTTC. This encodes CSVTSGRTHGYTF.

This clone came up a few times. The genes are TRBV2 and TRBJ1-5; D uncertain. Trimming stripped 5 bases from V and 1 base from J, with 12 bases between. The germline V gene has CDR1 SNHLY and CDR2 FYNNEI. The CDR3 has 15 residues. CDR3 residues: CASSTYPDSNQPQHF. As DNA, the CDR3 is TGTGCCAGCAGTACTTACCCGGACAGCAATCAGCCCCAGCATTTT.